What follows are 26 T cell receptor beta chains derived from one specimen sequenced in a study of identical twins. Each CDR3 protein is one row after TCRdb ran MiXCR on the 5' RACE reads. The table has some 600,000 distinct CDR3 sequences, 7.1% seen once. These same records also appear under a second study, on yellow fever vaccine responses in identical twins.

The sequencing sample was made of PBMCs. The receptors come from a woman under 30 in good health.

This clonotype was counted many times. V is TRBV7-9 and J is TRBJ2-1, with 9 bases matching TRBD1. The V gene end was trimmed by 3 bases and the J gene end by 5 bases; junction bases not matched to a gene: 2. There are 14 residues in the CDR3. The V gene's germline CDR1 is SEHNR and CDR2 FQNEAQ (reference sequence). CDR3 in amino acids: CASSLRDRDNEQFF. For the CDR3, the DNA is TGTGCCAGCAGCTTGCGGGACAGGGACAATGAGCAGTTCTTC. Full variable domain (rest looked up from reference TRBV7-9 and TRBJ2-1): DTGVSQNPRHKITKRGQNVTFRCDPISEHNRLYWYRQTLGQGPEFLTYFQNEAQLEKSRLLSDRFSAERPKGSFSTLEIQRTEQGDSAMYLCASSLRDRDNEQFFGPGTRLTVL.

This clonotype was counted only a few times. V gene TRBV7-9 combines with J gene TRBJ2-1, with 9 positions matching TRBD2. The J segment lost 6 bases and the V segment lost 2 bases, leaving 2 bases of the junction unmatched. This CDR3 has 14 amino acids. Germline values: CDR1 SEHNR, CDR2 FQNEAQ (reference sequence). CDR3 residues: CASSLRGGGNEQFF. CDR3 DNA: TGTGCCAGCAGCTTACGCGGGGGGGGCAATGAGCAGTTCTTC.

The chain joins TRBV23-1 to TRBJ2-2; D remains unclear. TRBV23-1 is flagged as an ORF with uncertain function. The CDR3 sequence is 16 residues long. V lost 0 bases and J lost 1, with 9 bases in between. CDR3 sequence reads: CASSQSLGQNTGELFF. The CDR3 coding sequence is TGCGCCAGCAGTCAATCGTTAGGGCAGAACACCGGGGAGCTGTTTTTT.

This clonotype was picked up many times. The genes are TRBV10-3 and TRBJ1-2, with 8 bases aligning to TRBD1. V lost 3 bases to trimming and J lost 7 bases; unmatched junction nucleotides: 7. Germline CDR1 reads ENHRY; CDR2 reads SYGVKD. CDR3 size: 14 residues. The CDR3 spells CAISDDRGIGGYTF. CDR3 bases: TGTGCCATCAGTGACGACAGGGGTATTGGTGGCTACACCTTC.

The sample holds many counts of this clonotype. The chain combines TRBV24-1 with TRBJ2-3, with TRBD1 matching 7 bases. V shed 1 base and J 1 base; nucleotides not matched to a gene: 4. The CDR3 covers 16 residues. The germline V gene has CDR1 KGHDR and CDR2 SFDVKD. Here the CDR3 reads CATSDFPGTGTDTQYF. As DNA, the CDR3 is TGTGCCACCAGTGATTTTCCCGGGACAGGCACAGATACGCAGTATTTT.

This clonotype has just a few counts. J is TRBJ2-7 and V is TRBV29-1; TRBD1 agrees at 11 bases. With 3 bases clipped from V and 0 bases from J, the junction kept 4 bases outside the gene matches. From germline, CDR1 is SQVTM and CDR2 ANQGSEA. This CDR3 comprises 15 residues. The CDR3 sequence: CSVDDGTGGSYEQYF. The CDR3 DNA follows: TGCAGCGTTGACGACGGGACAGGGGGCTCCTACGAGCAGTACTTC.

This chain joins TRBV14 and TRBJ2-7, with D unclear. This CDR3 comprises 17 residues. Germline loops: CDR1 SGHDN, CDR2 FVKESK. Trimming removed 4 bases from V and 0 bases from J, with 19 bases in between. DNA for the CDR3: TGTGCCAGCAGCCCCCTCCCGCTGGGGTCCCACTCCTACGAGCAGTACTTC. It codes for CASSPLPLGSHSYEQYF.

This clonotype was counted between two and nine times. This chain links TRBV12-3 or TRBV12-4 with TRBJ2-5; D is unresolved. This CDR3 has 13 residues. V shed 3 bases and J shed 3 bases, with 8 bases lying between them. The CDR3 sequence is CASSLFQKETQYF. The CDR3, as DNA: TGTGCCAGCAGTTTGTTTCAGAAAGAGACCCAGTACTTC.

This rearrangement joins TRBV12-5 to TRBJ2-5; 14 nucleotides line up with TRBD2. With V trimmed by 4 bases and J by 2 bases, 3 bases remained unmatched. The CDR3 sequence is 16 residues long. CDR1 is LGHNT, CDR2 FRNRAP, per germline. The CDR3 is CASGSGLAGGQETQYF. The CDR3 bases are TGTGCTAGTGGTTCCGGACTAGCGGGAGGACAAGAGACCCAGTACTTC.

This clonotype appeared a few times. The chain links TRBV24-1 to TRBJ2-5; the match to TRBD2 covers 15 bases. The CDR3 contains 16 residues. The germline gives CDR1 KGHDR, CDR2 SFDVKD. V lost 10 bases and J lost 2; bases outside the gene matches: 7. CDR3: CATGTSGRPGQETQYF. CDR3 nucleotides: TGTGCCACGGGGACTAGCGGGAGGCCGGGGCAAGAGACCCAGTACTTC.

The chain carries TRBV20-1 and TRBJ2-1, with 8 bases that match TRBD2. V dropped 3 bases and J dropped 4; count of bases not matched to a gene: 5. CDR1 is DFQATT and CDR2 is SNEGSKA in the germline V gene (reference sequence). The CDR3 length is 14 residues. The DNA for the CDR3 is TGCAGTGCTAGTCCTAGCGGGCGATACAATGAGCAGTTCTTC. This sequence encodes CSASPSGRYNEQFF.

The chain employs TRBV4-1 and TRBJ2-7; 7 bases line up with TRBD1. V lost 3 bases, J lost 2 bases, and 7 bases stayed unmatched. The length of the CDR3 is 15 residues. Germline V gives CDR1 MGHRA, CDR2 YSYEKL. This CDR3 is CASSHPGQFPYEQYF. The CDR3, as DNA: TGCGCCAGCAGCCATCCGGGACAGTTTCCCTACGAGCAGTACTTC.

In this sample, this clonotype turned up a few times. The chain joins TRBV28 to TRBJ2-3; D might be TRBD1 or TRBD2, each matching 5 bases. Germline V gene lookup returns CDR1 MDHEN and CDR2 SYDVKM. This CDR3 has 16 amino acids. V was pared by 3 bases and J by 0 bases, with 13 bases between. The CDR3 spells CASSLSGPGSTDTQYF. For the CDR3, the DNA is TGTGCCAGCAGTTTGTCGGGGCCTGGGAGCACAGATACGCAGTATTTT.

The V and J genes are TRBV20-1 and TRBJ2-3, with D possibly TRBD1 on 5 matching bases. CDR1 and CDR2 from the germline V gene are DFQATT and SNEGSKA (reference sequence). CDR3 length: 14 amino acids. Trimming shortened V by 5 bases and J by 0 bases, and 12 bases separated the two germline ends. The CDR3 DNA follows: TGCAGTGCTGACCCGACAGCTAGCACAGATACGCAGTATTTT. It is translated as CSADPTASTDTQYF.

The chain carries TRBV20-1 and TRBJ2-7; 10 bases fit TRBD1. Germline assignment: CDR1 DFQATT and CDR2 SNEGSKA (reference sequence). The J segment lost 5 bases and the V segment lost 8 bases, leaving 12 bases of the junction unmatched. CDR3 length: 14 amino acids. The CDR3 protein is CSTSLGTGVNEQYF. The CDR3 coding sequence is TGCAGTACTTCTCTGGGGACAGGGGTAAACGAGCAGTACTTC.

This clonotype occurred many times. The chain couples TRBV3-1 to TRBJ2-1, with D unresolved. From germline, CDR1 is LGHDT and CDR2 YNNKEL (reference sequence). Trimming left V 0 bases short and J 3 bases short, with 21 bases between. The CDR3 loop spans 19 amino acids. The CDR3 coding sequence is TGTGCCAGCAGCCAAGAAGGTGGTTCAAGATCCGAAATCTACAATGAGCAGTTCTTC. The encoded protein is CASSQEGGSRSEIYNEQFF.

The chain couples TRBV18 to TRBJ1-6; D remains ambiguous. CDR1 is KGHSH, CDR2 LQKENI, per germline. V lost 1 base, J lost 5 bases, and 3 bases lay in between. The CDR3 consists of 13 residues. The chain's CDR3 is CASSPQDNSPLHF. The DNA for the CDR3 is TGTGCCAGCTCACCACAGGATAATTCACCCCTCCACTTT.

This clonotype was observed at least ten times. The chain links TRBV11-2 to TRBJ2-1; 10 nucleotides match TRBD2. Germline assignment: CDR1 SGHAT and CDR2 FQNNGV. With V trimmed by 6 bases and J by 8 bases, 10 bases remained unmatched. This CDR3 has 15 amino acids. The CDR3 DNA follows: TGTGCCAGCAGTAACCCCAGCGGGAGGGCCTATGAGCAGTTCTTC. It translates to CASSNPSGRAYEQFF.

This clonotype was recorded a few times. The chain links TRBV2 to TRBJ2-5; tentative D call: TRBD1 (5 bases). V shed 4 bases and J shed 3 bases, with 6 bases lying between them. The CDR3 totals 12 residues. Germline lookup yields CDR1 SNHLY and CDR2 FYNNEI. The CDR3 bases are TGTGCCAGCAGTGTGACAGAAGAGACCCAGTACTTC. Translated: CASSVTEETQYF.

V usage is TRBV6-1 and J usage is TRBJ2-7; 9 bases fit TRBD1. In germline, CDR1 is MNHNS, CDR2 SASEGT. The junction had 9 bases not matched to a gene; V was cut back by 6 bases and J by 6 bases. The CDR3 extends over 14 amino acids. CDR3 sequence reads: CASSSGQGSAEQYF. DNA of the CDR3: TGTGCCAGCAGCTCAGGACAGGGGTCGGCCGAGCAGTACTTC.

The chain joins TRBV20-1 to TRBJ2-6; TRBD1 agrees at 7 bases. The CDR3 is 17 amino acids. The germline V gene encodes CDR1 DFQATT and CDR2 SNEGSKA (reference sequence). Trimming removed 0 bases from V and 0 bases from J; junction bases left unmatched: 5. The CDR3 region has the DNA TGCAGTGCTAGAGACAGGGGGACATACTCTGGGGCCAACGTCCTGACTTTC. Protein product: CSARDRGTYSGANVLTF.

The genes are TRBV3-1 and TRBJ2-2, with D hard to call. CDR1 is LGHDT, CDR2 YNNKEL, per germline (reference sequence). Trimming took 0 bases from V and 6 from J, leaving 5 bases between them. This CDR3 has 13 residues. The CDR3: CASSQDLPGELFF. DNA for the CDR3: TGTGCCAGCAGCCAAGATTTGCCCGGGGAGCTGTTTTTT.

This clonotype was counted ten times or more. One junction end does not reproduce the germline sequence, and a read error may be involved. The V gene is TRBV7-9, the J gene TRBJ2-1, with D perhaps TRBD2 (6 bases). CDR3 length: 16 amino acids. Germline loops: CDR1 SEHNR, CDR2 FQNEAQ (reference sequence). The CDR3 is CASSLARGGSYNEQFF. The CDR3 DNA is TGCGCCAGCAGCTTGGCGCGGGGCGGATCCTACAATGAGCAGTTCTTC.

V gene TRBV29-1 combines with J gene TRBJ2-1; D perhaps matches TRBD1 (6 bases). The V end was cut by 6 bases, the J end by 3 bases, with 15 bases between. Per germline, CDR1 SQVTM and CDR2 ANQGSEA. The CDR3 contains 14 residues. The CDR3 here is CSVRVGAVYNEQFF. CDR3 coding DNA: TGCAGCGTCCGAGTGGGGGCCGTCTACAATGAGCAGTTCTTC.

This chain joins TRBV9 and TRBJ2-1, with 11 nucleotides matching TRBD2. Trimming removed 2 bases from V and 7 bases from J; junction bases left unmatched: 5. The germline gives CDR1 SGDLS, CDR2 YYNGEE. The CDR3 is 15 amino acids. This CDR3 is CASSVLAGGSNEQFF. In DNA, the CDR3 is TGTGCCAGCAGCGTCTTAGCGGGGGGGTCGAATGAGCAGTTCTTC.

The chain links TRBV20-1 to TRBJ2-2; 14 bases agree with TRBD2. CDR1 is DFQATT and CDR2 is SNEGSKA in the germline V gene (reference sequence). V lost 1 base to trimming and J lost 3 bases; unmatched junction nucleotides: 4. The CDR3 loop spans 17 amino acids. CDR3 DNA sequence: TGCAGTGCTAGAGCGGGACTAGCGGGGGAATACACCGGGGAGCTGTTTTTT. Translating gives CSARAGLAGEYTGELFF.